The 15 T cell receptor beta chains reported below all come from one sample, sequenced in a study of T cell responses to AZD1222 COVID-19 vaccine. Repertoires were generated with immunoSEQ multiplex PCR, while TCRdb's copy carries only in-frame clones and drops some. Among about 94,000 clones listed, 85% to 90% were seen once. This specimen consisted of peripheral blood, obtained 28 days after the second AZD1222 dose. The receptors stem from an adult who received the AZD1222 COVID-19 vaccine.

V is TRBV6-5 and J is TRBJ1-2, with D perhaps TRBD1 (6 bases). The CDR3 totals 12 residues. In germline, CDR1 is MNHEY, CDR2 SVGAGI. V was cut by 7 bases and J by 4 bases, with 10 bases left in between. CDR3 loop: CASNSGAYGYTF. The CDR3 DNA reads TGTGCCAGCAATTCAGGGGCCTATGGCTACACCTTC.

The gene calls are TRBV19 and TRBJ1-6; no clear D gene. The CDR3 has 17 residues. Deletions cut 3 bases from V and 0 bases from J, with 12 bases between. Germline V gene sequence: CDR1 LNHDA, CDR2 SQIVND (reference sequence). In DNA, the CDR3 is TGTGCCAGTAGTATCCGGACGGATAGCTCCTATAATTCACCCCTCCACTTT. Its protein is CASSIRTDSSYNSPLHF.

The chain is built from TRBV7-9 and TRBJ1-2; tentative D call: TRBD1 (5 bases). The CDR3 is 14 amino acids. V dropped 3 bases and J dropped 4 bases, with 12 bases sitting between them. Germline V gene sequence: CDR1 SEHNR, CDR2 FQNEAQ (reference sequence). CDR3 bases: TGTGCCAGCAGCTTTGGCCAAGGGGTCTATGGCTACACCTTC. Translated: CASSFGQGVYGYTF.

The CDR3 DNA reads TGTGCCAGTAGTAATTCGCACCGGGCAGATACGCAGTATTTT. Its translation is CASSNSHRADTQYF. The J gene is TRBJ2-3, the V gene TRBV19, with unresolved D. Between the trimmed V and J ends, which lost 4 bases and 4 bases, there was a span of 12 bases. CDR1 is LNHDA and CDR2 is SQIVND in the germline V gene (reference sequence). The CDR3 totals 14 residues. The whole variable domain, remainder taken from reference TRBV19 and TRBJ2-3, is DGGITQSPKYLFRKEGQNVTLSCEQNLNHDAMYWYRQDPGQGLRLIYYSQIVNDFQKGDIAEGYSVSREKKESFPLTVTSAQKNPTAFYLCASSNSHRADTQYFGPGTRLTVL.

CDR3 sequence reads: CASSPRTGGNSGANVLTF. The CDR3 coding sequence is TGTGCCAGCTCACCAAGGACAGGGGGAAACTCTGGGGCCAACGTCCTGACTTTC. The genes are TRBV18 and TRBJ2-6; 10 bases fit TRBD1. The CDR3 totals 18 residues. The V segment lost 2 bases and the J segment 0 bases; nucleotides outside the gene matches: 4. Germline CDR1 and CDR2: KGHSH and LQKENI.

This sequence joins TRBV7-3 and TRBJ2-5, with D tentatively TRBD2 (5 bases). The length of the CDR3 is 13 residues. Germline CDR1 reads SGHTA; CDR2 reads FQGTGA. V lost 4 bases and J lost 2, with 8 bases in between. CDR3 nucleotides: TGTGCCAGCAGCTCGGGATTGCAAGAGACCCAGTACTTC. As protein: CASSSGLQETQYF. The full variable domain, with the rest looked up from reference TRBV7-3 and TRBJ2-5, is GAGVSQTPSNKVTEKGKYVELRCDPISGHTALYWYRQSLGQGPEFLIYFQGTGAADDSGLPNDRFFAVRPEGSVSTLKIQRTERGDSAVYLCASSSGLQETQYFGPGTRLLVL.

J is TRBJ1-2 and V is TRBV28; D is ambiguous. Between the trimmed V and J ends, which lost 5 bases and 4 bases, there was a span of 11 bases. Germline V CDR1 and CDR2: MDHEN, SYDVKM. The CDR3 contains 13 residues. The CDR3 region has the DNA TGTGCCAGCAGTCCCTGGGCAGCCTATGGCTACACCTTC. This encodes CASSPWAAYGYTF.

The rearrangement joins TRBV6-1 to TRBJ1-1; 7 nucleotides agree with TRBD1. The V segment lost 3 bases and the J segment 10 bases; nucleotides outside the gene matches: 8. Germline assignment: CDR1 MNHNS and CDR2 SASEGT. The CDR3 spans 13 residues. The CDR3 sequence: CASSDDLQGRAFF. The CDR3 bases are TGTGCCAGCAGTGACGATCTACAGGGGCGAGCTTTCTTT.

CDR3 protein: CASRAIDYEQYF. The DNA of the CDR3 is TGCGCCAGCAGAGCGATAGACTACGAGCAGTACTTC. The V and J genes are TRBV5-1 and TRBJ2-7; no definite D call. Germline CDR1 SGHRS, CDR2 YFSETQ. The CDR3 loop spans 12 amino acids. The ends were cut back, 5 bases at V and 3 bases at J, with 9 bases in the middle.

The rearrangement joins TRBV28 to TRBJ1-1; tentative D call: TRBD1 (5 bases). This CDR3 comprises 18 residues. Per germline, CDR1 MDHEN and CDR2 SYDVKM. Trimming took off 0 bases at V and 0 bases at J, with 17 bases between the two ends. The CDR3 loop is CASSLWSRDPHMNTEAFF. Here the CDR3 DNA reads TGTGCCAGCAGTTTATGGTCCCGGGACCCTCACATGAACACTGAAGCTTTCTTT. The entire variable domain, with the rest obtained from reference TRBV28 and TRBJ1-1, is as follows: DVKVTQSSRYLVKRTGEKVFLECVQDMDHENMFWYRQDPGLGLRLIYFSYDVKMKEKGDIPEGYSVSREKKERFSLILESASTNQTSMYLCASSLWSRDPHMNTEAFFGQGTRLTVV.

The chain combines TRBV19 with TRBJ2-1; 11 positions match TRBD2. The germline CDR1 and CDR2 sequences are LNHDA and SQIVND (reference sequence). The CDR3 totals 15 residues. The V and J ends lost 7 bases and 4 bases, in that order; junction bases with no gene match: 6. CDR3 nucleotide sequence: TGTGCCAGTACCCCCGGGACTAGCGGATACAATGAGCAGTTCTTC. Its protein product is CASTPGTSGYNEQFF.

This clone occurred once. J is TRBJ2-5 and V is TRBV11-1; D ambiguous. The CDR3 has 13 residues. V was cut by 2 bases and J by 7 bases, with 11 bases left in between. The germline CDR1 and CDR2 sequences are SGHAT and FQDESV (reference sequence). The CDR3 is CASSLTGVGTQYF. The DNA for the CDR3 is TGTGCCAGCAGCTTAACGGGCGTGGGGACCCAGTACTTC. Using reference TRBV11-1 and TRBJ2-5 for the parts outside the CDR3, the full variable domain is EAEVAQSPRYKITEKSQAVAFWCDPISGHATLYWYRQILGQGPELLVQFQDESVVDDSQLPKDRFSAERLKGVDSTLKIQPAELGDSAMYLCASSLTGVGTQYFGPGTRLLVL.

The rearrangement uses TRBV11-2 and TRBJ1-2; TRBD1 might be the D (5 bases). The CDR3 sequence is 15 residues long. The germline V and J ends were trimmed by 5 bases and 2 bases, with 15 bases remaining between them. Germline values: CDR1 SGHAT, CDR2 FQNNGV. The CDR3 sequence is CASSPGNSHNYGYTF. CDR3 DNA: TGTGCCAGCAGCCCAGGGAACAGTCACAACTATGGCTACACCTTC.

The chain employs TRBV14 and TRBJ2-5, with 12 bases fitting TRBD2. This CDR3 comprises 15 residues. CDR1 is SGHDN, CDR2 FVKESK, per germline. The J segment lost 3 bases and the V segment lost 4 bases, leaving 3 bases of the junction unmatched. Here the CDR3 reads CASSRGLAGKETQYF. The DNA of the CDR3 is TGTGCCAGCAGCCGCGGACTAGCGGGGAAAGAGACCCAGTACTTC.

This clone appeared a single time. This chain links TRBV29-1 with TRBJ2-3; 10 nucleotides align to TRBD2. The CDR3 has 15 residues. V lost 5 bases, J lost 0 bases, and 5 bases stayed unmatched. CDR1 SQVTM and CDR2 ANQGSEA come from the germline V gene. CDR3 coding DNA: TGCAGCGTTCGGCTAGCGGGAGTCAGCACAGATACGCAGTATTTT. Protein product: CSVRLAGVSTDTQYF.